The entry below describes one T cell receptor beta chain. Antigen specificity is unknown. The data derive from a study of cytomegalovirus exposure and HLA in healthy donors. Study in general: In a previous analysis, 100 million to 140 million unique TCR beta sequences were found from about 190 million T cells. As released early, the data held 65 million to 90 million unique TCRs from HLA-typed donors. Study-wide results and caveats: Most subjects' HLA-A and HLA-B alleles were reportedly predicted from TCR beta sequences.

Vbeta (60) and Jbeta (13) primers were used in the PCR. Repertoires were generated with immunoSEQ multiplex PCR, while TCRdb's copy carries only in-frame clones and drops some. The sample totals 150,000 to 250,000 clones. Whereas donors were nominally healthy upon sampling, unrecorded immune exposures were probable. CDR1 is SNHLY and CDR2 is FYNNEI in the germline V gene. This CDR3 comprises 12 residues. The ends were cut back, 5 bases at V and 7 bases at J, with 10 bases in the middle. The clonotype originates from a boy aged 5 to 17 in good health and CMV-seronegative. The chain has TRBV2 and TRBJ2-3; TRBD1 is a possible D gene (5 bases). The sample comprised PBMCs. CDR3 protein: CASSMGRNTQYF. CDR3 nucleotide sequence: TGTGCCAGCAGTATGGGGCGGAATACGCAGTATTTT.